This T cell receptor (beta chain) was sequenced in a study of shared clonotypes between healthy human individuals. This clone was counted once. Antigen unknown. Study-wide points: An expected dependence of interdonor clonotype sharing on sequencing depth was noted.

Assay: immunoSEQ multiplex PCR; the TCRdb copy retains only in-frame clones and omits some. The profile covers some 2 million clones, with roughly 96% appearing a single time and 0.1% to 0.15% taken by the ten largest. The CDR3 totals 14 residues. The V gene lost 6 bases and the J gene lost 0 bases, with 12 bases spanning the gap. Germline CDR1 reads SNHLY; CDR2 reads FYNNEI. The chain carries TRBV2 and TRBJ2-7, with a weak D call TRBD1 (6 bases). The source material was naive CD4+ T cells sorted from blood. Documented subset: CD45RA+ positively selected. The TCR originated in a man younger than 35 in good health. The CDR3 region is CASRPTGSSYEQYF. The CDR3, as DNA: TGTGCCAGCAGGCCGACAGGAAGCTCCTACGAGCAGTACTTC.